These T cell receptor beta chains were read from a single sample in a study of T-cell reconstitution after alpha-beta-depleted transplantation in children. TCRdb analysed the PCR reads with MiXCR anew, one entry per CDR3 protein. This table has more than 85,000 distinct CDR3 sequences, 10% appearing once. The sequencing used PBMCs from the stem cell graft donor, collected from the stem cell graft. These TCRs come from a human donor who donated a stem cell graft to a child with acute lymphoblastic leukemia. CDR3s include the opening cysteine and the closing phenylalanine or tryptophan. A D gene is named only where the DNA matches it firmly. Rows may omit the clone size; those that give it use once, few, many or a size class.

many | TRBJ2-5 | TRBV5-5 | . | TGTGCCAGCAGCCCCTGGAAGCAGGAGACCCAGTACTTC | CASSPWKQETQYF
. | TRBJ1-5 | TRBV5-4 | . | TGTGCCAGCAGCTTGGGGGGGGCCAGCAATCAGCCCCAGCATTTT | CASSLGGASNQPQHF
many | TRBJ1-2 | TRBV9 | TRBD1 | TGTGCCAGCGGGGGCAGGGGGCGAGGCTACACCTTC | CASGGRGRGYTF
many | TRBJ2-5 | TRBV27 | TRBD2 | TGTGCCAGCAGCCGGGGACTAGCGGAGCAAGAGACCCAGTACTTC | CASSRGLAEQETQYF
many | TRBJ1-6 | TRBV7-6 | . | TGTGCCAGCAGCTTAAATGGACTCGGGAATTCACCCCTCCACTTT | CASSLNGLGNSPLHF
many | TRBJ2-3 | TRBV15 | TRBD1 | TGTGCCACCAGCAGAGCCGGGACAGGGGGTTTAGATACGCAGTATTTT | CATSRAGTGGLDTQYF
many | TRBJ2-5 | TRBV6-5 | . | TGTGCCAGCAGAACTAACCAGGGTCGGGAGACCCAGTACTTC | CASRTNQGRETQYF
many | TRBJ2-7 | TRBV29-1 | . | TGCAGCGTTGAGGAAGGCAGGAGCTCCTACGAGCAGTACTTC | CSVEEGRSSYEQYF
many | TRBJ2-1 | TRBV6-5 | . | TGTGCCAGCAGCCCCAGCTTGGGCCACGGAAACAATGAGCAGTTCTTC | CASSPSLGHGNNEQFF
. | TRBJ2-3 | TRBV20-1 | TRBD2 | TGCAGTGCTAGAGAGGCGGGAGCCCCAGATACGCAGTATTTT | CSAREAGAPDTQYF
many | TRBJ1-5 | TRBV7-2 | TRBD1 | TGTGCCAGCAGCGGGGACAGAGGCAATCAGCCCCAGCATTTT | CASSGDRGNQPQHF
many | TRBJ2-1 | TRBV5-1 | TRBD2 | TGCGCCAGCAGCTCTAGCGGGGTTTCCTACAATGAGCAGTTCTTC | CASSSSGVSYNEQFF
many | TRBJ1-5 | TRBV5-1 | TRBD1 | TGCGCCAGCAGCACGGAGACAGGGACGGTCAATCAGCCCCAGCATTTT | CASSTETGTVNQPQHF
. | TRBJ2-4 | TRBV19 | . | TGTGCCAGTAGTATGGCACTAGCCAAAAACATTCAGTACTTC | CASSMALAKNIQYF
many | TRBJ1-1 | TRBV2 | TRBD1 | TGTGCCAGCAGGGGAGGACAGGGGGCTATTGAAGCTTTCTTT | CASRGGQGAIEAFF
. | TRBJ1-2 | TRBV30 | . | TGTGCCTGGAGAGGACAGAACCCTGATGGCTACACCTTC | CAWRGQNPDGYTF
once | TRBJ2-6 | TRBV5-4 | . | TGTGCCAGCAGCTTCGATCGGGCTGGGGCCAACGTCCTGACTTTC | CASSFDRAGANVLTF
many | TRBJ2-5 | TRBV5-1 | . | TGCGCCAGCAGCCTCCGGGACACCGGAGGGGAGACCCAGTACTTC | CASSLRDTGGETQYF
many | TRBJ2-5 | TRBV7-7 | . | TGTGCTAGCAGCTTAGGTCCCGGGGAAGGAGAGACCCAGTACTTC | CASSLGPGEGETQYF
many | TRBJ2-1 | TRBV5-6 | . | TGTGCCAGCAGCTTGAAGGGAGCTACGAGCTCCTACAATGAGCAGTTCTTC | CASSLKGATSSYNEQFF
many | TRBJ2-3 | TRBV29-1 | . | TGCAGCGTTGAGGGACTCCGAAACCGCACAGATACGCAGTATTTT | CSVEGLRNRTDTQYF
many | TRBJ1-3 | TRBV29-1 | TRBD1 | TGCAGCGGAGGACAGGGCGCTGGAAACACCATATATTTT | CSGGQGAGNTIYF
few | TRBJ2-3 | TRBV4-3 | TRBD1 | TGCGCCAGCAGCCAGCTAACAGGGGTGAGCACAGATACGCAGTATTTT | CASSQLTGVSTDTQYF
many | TRBJ2-1 | TRBV5-1 | . | TGCGCCAGCAGCTTGGTGGCTTACAATGAGCAGTTCTTC | CASSLVAYNEQFF
many | TRBJ2-5 | TRBV10-3 | TRBD2 | TGTGCCATCAGTGAAACATGGACCGGGACTAGCGGGGGGTCCCAAGAGACCCAGTACTTC | CAISETWTGTSGGSQETQYF
once | TRBJ1-3 | TRBV5-1 | . | TGCGCCAGCAGCTTGGATCTGGGGTTTGCCGGAAACACCATATATTTT | CASSLDLGFAGNTIYF
many | TRBJ1-4 | TRBV7-3 | . | TGTGCCAGCACTGCGGGGGGAAAACTGTTTTTT | CASTAGGKLFF
many | TRBJ2-7 | TRBV3-1 | . | TGTGCCAGCAGCCAAGTCGGAGGGGGGATAATGAAGTTTGAGCAGTACTTC | CASSQVGGGIMKFEQYF
many | TRBJ2-7 | TRBV29-1 | TRBD1 | TGCAGCGTTCTTCGGACAGGGAATGAACAGTACTTC | CSVLRTGNEQYF
many | TRBJ1-5 | TRBV20-1 | . | TGCAGTGCCACGACTGATAATCAGCCCCAGCATTTT | CSATTDNQPQHF
many | TRBJ1-5 | TRBV12-3/TRBV12-4 | . | TGTGCCAGCGGGGAGGGGCGGGGGGCTGGTCAGCCCCAGCATTTT | CASGEGRGAGQPQHF
medium-sized | TRBJ1-1 | TRBV6-2/TRBV6-3 | TRBD1 | TGTGCCAGCAGTTACCTACCAACAGGGGAAACTGAAGCTTTCTTT | CASSYLPTGETEAFF
many | TRBJ2-1 | TRBV12-3/TRBV12-4 | TRBD2 | TGTGCCAGCAGTGATCTAGCGGAGGGATACAATGAGCAGTTCTTC | CASSDLAEGYNEQFF
many | TRBJ1-4 | TRBV12-3/TRBV12-4 | . | TGTGCCAGCAGTTTACAGACGAATGAAAAACTGTTTTTT | CASSLQTNEKLFF
. | TRBJ2-7 | TRBV11-2 | . | TGTGCCAGCAGCTTATCATTTCCAGGGCTACTCTCCTACGAGCAGTACTTC | CASSLSFPGLLSYEQYF
. | TRBJ1-1 | TRBV6-2/TRBV6-3 | . | TGTGCCAGCAGTAGACAGACGAACACTGAAGCTTTCTTT | CASSRQTNTEAFF
many | TRBJ1-1 | TRBV27 | TRBD1 | TGTGCCAGCAGTTACAGGGGATTTTCTGAAGCTTTCTTT | CASSYRGFSEAFF
many | TRBJ1-1 | TRBV6-5 | . | TGTGCCAGCAGTAGCTGGGACACCCGGAACACTGAAGCTTTCTTT | CASSSWDTRNTEAFF
many | TRBJ1-4 | TRBV5-5 | . | TGTGCCAGCAGCCCTGACACAAACTGGTTTAATGAAAAACTGTTTTTT | CASSPDTNWFNEKLFF
many | TRBJ2-7 | TRBV15 | . | TGTGCCACCGGGGCGCGTCCCAGTACTTATTCCTACGAGCAGTACTTC | CATGARPSTYSYEQYF
many | TRBJ1-1 | TRBV7-2 | . | TGTGCCAGCAGCCACCCGAACACTGAAGCTTTCTTT | CASSHPNTEAFF
many | TRBJ1-1 | TRBV4-3 | . | TGCGCCAGCAGCCGCGAGAGGCGGGGGACTGAAGCTTTCTTT | CASSRERRGTEAFF
many | TRBJ2-2 | TRBV27 | . | TGTGCCAGCCGGAGTTACACCGGGGAGCTGTTTTTT | CASRSYTGELFF
many | TRBJ1-2 | TRBV7-9 | . | TGTGCCAGCAGCTATCCGGAGCTCTATGGCTACACCTTC | CASSYPELYGYTF
many | TRBJ2-3 | TRBV20-1 | TRBD1 | TGCAGCTGTGGCACAGGGGGCGGCGCAGATACGCAGTATTTT | CSCGTGGGADTQYF
many | TRBJ2-5 | TRBV7-7 | TRBD1 | TGTGCTAGCAGCCCCGGGACAGGGTTTAGCGAGACCCAGTACTTC | CASSPGTGFSETQYF
many | TRBJ2-1 | TRBV9 | TRBD1 | TGTGCCAGCAGCTCCCGGGACAGGGGGCAAGGTGAGCAGTTCTTC | CASSSRDRGQGEQFF
many | TRBJ1-2 | TRBV28 | TRBD1 | TGTGCCAGCAGTGCGACAGGGGGCCCTGAGTATGGCTACACCTTC | CASSATGGPEYGYTF
many | TRBJ2-7 | TRBV20-1 | . | TGCAGTGCTCTTACACCGGGACAAGTTTACGAGCAGTACTTC | CSALTPGQVYEQYF
many | TRBJ2-4 | TRBV25-1 | . | TGTGCCAGCAGTGAACAGGGGTCCAAAAACATTCAGTACTTC | CASSEQGSKNIQYF
many | TRBJ2-7 | TRBV12-3/TRBV12-4 | . | TGTGCCAGCAGGCGGGCCACATACGAGCAGTACTTC | CASRRATYEQYF
many | TRBJ2-7 | TRBV12-3/TRBV12-4 | . | TGTGCCAGCAGTTTCGGCGAAATGACCTACGAGCAGTACTTC | CASSFGEMTYEQYF
many | TRBJ2-3 | TRBV27 | TRBD2 | TGTGCCAGCAGTCCCGGGACTAGGGGTGGCGCAGATACGCAGTATTTT | CASSPGTRGGADTQYF
many | TRBJ1-6 | TRBV30 | . | TGTGCCTGCCACGGTCAGGGGATTGGTAATTCACCCCTCCACTTT | CACHGQGIGNSPLHF
many | TRBJ1-5 | TRBV20-1 | . | TGCAGTGCCCACCCCCCCAGGGGCGTGAATCAGCCCCAGCATTTT | CSAHPPRGVNQPQHF